This T cell receptor beta chain was sequenced in a study of blood T cell repertoires in COVID-19. Study-wide background: COVID-19 samples, acute and convalescent, were from the United States, Italy and Spain. Nucleic acid was either cDNA or gDNA, and it came from T cells, B-cell-depleted T cells, or PBMCs.

Per the study methods: Estimation of nucleated cell counts relied on the amplification of reference gene primers. Only in-frame clones appear in the TCRdb table, and some are missing; sequencing was by immunoSEQ multiplex PCR. V and J calls and clone size are given by that table; D and trimming were obtained from the DNA. The top ten clones hold around 5.8% of a sample with approximately 300,000 clones, 70% to 90% of them seen once. Germline values: CDR1 SGHNT, CDR2 YENEEA. After removal of 5 bases from V and 3 bases from J, the junction contained 7 bases not matched to a gene. This CDR3 spans 15 amino acids.

The genes are TRBV11-3 and TRBJ2-1, with 7 bases lining up with TRBD2. The TCR comes from a woman in her forties or fifties with COVID-19, enrolled during active disease. The sequenced sample was peripheral blood. CDR3 amino acids: CASSLERGRYNEQFF. The CDR3 DNA is TGTGCCAGCAGCCTTGAGCGGGGCCGCTACAATGAGCAGTTCTTC.